A single sample is the source of the 26 T cell receptor beta chains below, sequenced in a study of blood T cell repertoires in COVID-19. Assay: immunoSEQ multiplex PCR; the TCRdb copy retains only in-frame clones and omits some. The data hold about 200,000 clones, with 80% to 85% observed a single time. Specimen: PBMCs or T cells enriched from blood (not recorded which). The receptors come from a man aged 35-49 years who had recovered from COVID-19.

This chain uses TRBV18 with TRBJ2-1; 13 nucleotides line up with TRBD2. Trimming cost V 5 bases and J 9 bases; bases outside gene matches: 7. The CDR3 extends over 15 amino acids. Per the germline V gene, CDR1 is KGHSH and CDR2 is LQKENI. CDR3 sequence reads: CASSSTSGGGAEQFF. CDR3 coding DNA: TGTGCCAGCTCAAGTACTAGCGGGGGGGGCGCTGAGCAGTTCTTC.

V usage is TRBV6-5 and J usage is TRBJ1-6; 9 positions agree with TRBD1. V lost 1 base to trimming and J lost 4 bases; unmatched junction nucleotides: 2. CDR3 size: 16 residues. Germline values: CDR1 MNHEY, CDR2 SVGAGI. The CDR3 here is CASSYYGTGYNSPLHF. CDR3 in DNA: TGTGCCAGCAGTTACTACGGGACAGGGTATAATTCACCCCTCCACTTT.

This chain uses TRBV3-1 (or the pseudogene TRBV3-2) with TRBJ1-6, with D unresolved. V was shortened by 7 bases and J by 3 bases, with 10 bases between the two germline ends. The CDR3 totals 14 residues. Germline V gene data show CDR1 as LGHDT and CDR2 as YNNKEL (reference sequence). The DNA of the CDR3 is TGTGCCAGCACCGGAGGCGTCTATAATTCACCCCTCCACTTT. It translates to CASTGGVYNSPLHF.

The chain combines TRBV24-1 with TRBJ2-6; tentatively, D is TRBD2 (5 bases). With 1 base removed from V and 4 bases from J, the gap between germline ends came to 7 bases. From germline, CDR1 is KGHDR and CDR2 SFDVKD. The CDR3 contains 15 residues. The CDR3 DNA sequence: TGTGCCACCAGTGATTTCAGAGGGGGGGCCAACGTCCTGACTTTC. Translation: CATSDFRGGANVLTF.

This clone was recorded once. This sequence joins TRBV7-3 and TRBJ1-2; the match to TRBD1 covers 7 bases. The germline V gene encodes CDR1 SGHTA and CDR2 FQGTGA. V lost 2 bases, J lost 7 bases, and 4 bases stayed unmatched. The length of the CDR3 is 13 residues. DNA for the CDR3: TGTGCCAGCAGCTTAGACAGGGATGGTGGCTACACCTTC. It is translated as CASSLDRDGGYTF. Complete variable domain (other parts from reference TRBV7-3 and TRBJ1-2): GAGVSQTPSNKVTEKGKYVELRCDPISGHTALYWYRQSLGQGPEFLIYFQGTGAADDSGLPNDRFFAVRPEGSVSTLKIQRTERGDSAVYLCASSLDRDGGYTFGSGTRLTVV.

The J gene is TRBJ1-2, the V gene TRBV21-1; the table names TRBD1, a call not compared with the DNA. TRBV21-1 is a pseudogene segment. This CDR3 has 19 residues. The CDR3 protein is CASSKGGHRGGGLLGGYTF. In DNA, the CDR3 is TGTGCCAGCAGCAAAGGAGGCCACAGGGGAGGTGGGCTACTCGGCGGCTACACCTTC.

J is TRBJ2-3 and V is TRBV18, with 9 bases matching TRBD1. The V segment lost 2 bases and the J segment 3 bases; nucleotides outside the gene matches: 6. Germline V gives CDR1 KGHSH, CDR2 LQKENI. This CDR3 contains 16 residues. The CDR3 sequence: CASSPSVTGGTDTQYF. The CDR3 DNA is TGTGCCAGCTCACCATCCGTGACAGGGGGGACAGATACGCAGTATTTT.

The chain is built from TRBV7-2 and TRBJ2-7, with 8 bases lining up with TRBD1. The CDR3 is 14 residues long. The junction had 6 bases not matched to a gene; V was cut back by 4 bases and J by 4 bases. The germline gives CDR1 SGHTA, CDR2 FQGNSA. In DNA form, the CDR3 reads TGTGCCAGCAGCTCCAGACAGGGGAGGTACGAGCAGTACTTC. This gives the protein CASSSRQGRYEQYF. Filled out from reference TRBV7-2 and TRBJ2-7, the complete variable domain reads GAGVSQSPSNKVTEKGKDVELRCDPISGHTALYWYRQSLGQGLEFLIYFQGNSAPDKSGLPSDRFSAERTGGSVSTLTIQRTQQEDSAVYLCASSSRQGRYEQYFGPGTRLTVT.

The V call is TRBV2, the J call TRBJ2-2; 7 bases map to TRBD1. Per the germline V gene, CDR1 is SNHLY and CDR2 is FYNNEI. The V gene end was trimmed by 7 bases and the J gene end by 5 bases; junction bases not matched to a gene: 7. This CDR3 is 14 amino acids long. CDR3 region: CASNDRVRTGELFF. The CDR3 nucleotides read TGTGCCAGCAACGACAGGGTACGAACCGGGGAGCTGTTTTTT.

Only a few counts were recorded for this clone. The chain couples TRBV7-9 to TRBJ1-1, with D hard to call. With 5 bases removed from V and 4 bases from J, the gap between germline ends came to 5 bases. This CDR3 has 11 residues. Germline V gene sequence: CDR1 SEHNR, CDR2 FQNEAQ (reference sequence). CDR3 in amino acids: CASSPRTEAFF. The CDR3 bases are TGTGCCAGCAGCCCGCGCACTGAAGCTTTCTTT.

The chain has TRBV6-5 and TRBJ1-1; TRBD1 agrees at 11 bases. Germline V gene data show CDR1 as MNHEY and CDR2 as SVGAGI. V was clipped by 4 bases and J by 5 bases; unmatched bases: 6. The CDR3 contains 15 residues. The CDR3: CASSSGQGEWTEAFF. The CDR3 coding sequence is TGTGCCAGCAGTTCGGGACAGGGGGAATGGACTGAAGCTTTCTTT.

The chain couples TRBV7-2 to TRBJ1-1; tentative D call: TRBD1 (6 bases). The CDR3 is made up of 14 amino acids. Germline values: CDR1 SGHTA, CDR2 FQGNSA. The ends were cut back, 5 bases at V and 5 bases at J, with 15 bases in the middle. The CDR3, as DNA: TGTGCCAGCAGCCCCGGACAGCTGGGTACTGAAGCTTTCTTT. Translation gives CASSPGQLGTEAFF.

The chain combines TRBV19 with TRBJ2-2; TRBD2 might be the D (6 bases). The V gene's germline CDR1 is LNHDA and CDR2 SQIVND (reference sequence). The V end was cut by 5 bases, the J end by 6 bases, with 19 bases between. The CDR3 is 16 amino acids. CDR3 sequence reads: CASSPMGGRLAGELFF. CDR3 bases: TGTGCCAGTAGTCCTATGGGGGGACGTTTGGCCGGGGAGCTGTTTTTT.

As regards this clone: The identical CDR3 is also encoded by other nucleotide sequences in the sample. This chain uses TRBV18 with TRBJ2-5; D is uncertain. Germline CDR1 and CDR2: KGHSH and LQKENI. The V gene lost 2 bases and the J gene lost 2 bases, with 3 bases spanning the gap. The CDR3 is made up of 12 amino acids. This chain's CDR3 is CASSPLQETQYF. The CDR3 DNA reads TGTGCCAGCTCACCATTACAAGAGACCCAGTACTTC.

This clone appeared a few times. The chain joins TRBV19 to TRBJ1-6; 10 bases map to TRBD1. The germline gives CDR1 LNHDA, CDR2 SQIVND (reference sequence). The CDR3 contains 14 residues. V gave up 6 bases and J gave up 4 bases; unmatched junction bases: 0. The CDR3 spells CASRGQGYNSPLHF. The CDR3 bases are TGTGCCAGTAGGGGACAGGGGTATAATTCACCCCTCCACTTT.

J is TRBJ1-2 and V is TRBV19; 9 bases map to TRBD1. Per the germline V gene, CDR1 is LNHDA and CDR2 is SQIVND (reference sequence). The CDR3 consists of 17 residues. V was clipped by 0 bases and J by 8 bases; unmatched bases: 13. The CDR3 DNA sequence: TGTGCCAGTAGTATAGATTCCGGGACAGGGCCGAGAGGAGGCTACACCTTC. Its protein is CASSIDSGTGPRGGYTF. Together with reference TRBV19 and TRBJ1-2, the CDR3 gives the full variable domain: DGGITQSPKYLFRKEGQNVTLSCEQNLNHDAMYWYRQDPGQGLRLIYYSQIVNDFQKGDIAEGYSVSREKKESFPLTVTSAQKNPTAFYLCASSIDSGTGPRGGYTFGSGTRLTVV.

The V call is TRBV18, the J call TRBJ2-1; D ambiguous. In germline, CDR1 is KGHSH, CDR2 LQKENI. The V gene lost 6 bases and the J gene lost 7 bases, with 16 bases spanning the gap. CDR3 length: 14 amino acids. CDR3 coding DNA: TGTGCCAGCTCGCCTACGTTCACCCTAAATGAGCAGTTCTTC. Translated, it gives CASSPTFTLNEQFF.

The chain employs TRBV7-2 and TRBJ2-3, with 8 bases fitting TRBD2. Germline lookup yields CDR1 SGHTA and CDR2 FQGNSA. CDR3 length equals 17 residues. Trimming at V came to 8 bases and at J to 4 bases, leaving 17 bases not matched to a gene. The CDR3 spells CASRGGGRGRRSDTQYF. The CDR3 nucleotides are TGTGCCAGCCGGGGCGGGGGGCGAGGGCGCAGATCAGATACGCAGTATTTT.

The chain joins TRBV7-6 to TRBJ2-1; D remains ambiguous. The CDR3 is 13 residues long. CDR1 SGHVS and CDR2 FNYEAQ come from the germline V gene. Trimming shortened V by 0 bases and J by 6 bases, and 6 bases separated the two germline ends. The CDR3 loop reads CASSLATVNEQFF. As DNA, the CDR3 is TGTGCCAGCAGCTTAGCTACTGTCAATGAGCAGTTCTTC.

The genes are TRBV6-5 and TRBJ2-4; D call uncertain. CDR3 length equals 13 residues. The V gene lost 10 bases and the J gene lost 0 bases, with 10 bases spanning the gap. Germline V lookup: CDR1 MNHEY, CDR2 SVGAGI. For the CDR3, the DNA is TGTGCCACCAGAGAGCTAGCCAAAAACATTCAGTACTTC. This gives the protein CATRELAKNIQYF.

The gene calls are TRBV14 and TRBJ1-1, with D uncertain. The CDR3 loop spans 13 amino acids. V was shortened by 1 base and J by 4 bases, with 7 bases between the two germline ends. Germline CDR1 is SGHDN and CDR2 is FVKESK. CDR3: CASSQVEGTEAFF. CDR3 DNA sequence: TGTGCCAGCAGCCAAGTTGAGGGCACTGAAGCTTTCTTT.

The rearrangement links TRBV2 to TRBJ1-6; 10 positions agree with TRBD1. V was pared by 4 bases and J by 10 bases, with 4 bases of the junction left unmatched. The CDR3 length is 14 residues. Per the germline V gene, CDR1 is SNHLY and CDR2 is FYNNEI. The CDR3 loop reads CASSGGQGPSPLHF. Here the CDR3 DNA reads TGTGCCAGCAGTGGGGGACAGGGGCCGTCACCCCTCCACTTT. The whole variable domain, remainder taken from reference TRBV2 and TRBJ1-6, is EPEVTQTPSHQVTQMGQEVILRCVPISNHLYFYWYRQILGQKVEFLVSFYNNEISEKSEIFDDQFSVERPDGSNFTLKIRSTKLEDSAMYFCASSGGQGPSPLHFGNGTRLTVT.

This clone was detected a few times. The gene calls are TRBV4-3 and TRBJ1-2, with a tentative D call TRBD1 (6 bases). CDR3 length: 16 amino acids. V gave up 0 bases and J gave up 3 bases, with 14 bases separating them. Per the germline V gene, CDR1 is LGHNA and CDR2 is YSLEER. The CDR3 region is CASSQELGAGDYGYTF. CDR3 bases: TGCGCCAGCAGCCAAGAGTTGGGGGCGGGTGACTATGGCTACACCTTC.

The chain joins TRBV12-3 or TRBV12-4 to TRBJ2-7; D is unclear. The CDR3 has 12 residues. Trimming took 5 bases from V and 2 from J, leaving 7 bases between them. CDR3 in amino acids: CASSDTTYEQYF. CDR3 DNA sequence: TGTGCCAGCAGTGATACTACCTACGAGCAGTACTTC.

This clone has a handful of counts. The genes are TRBV19 and TRBJ1-5; D perhaps matches TRBD1 (5 bases). Germline V lookup: CDR1 LNHDA, CDR2 SQIVND (reference sequence). V lost 7 bases and J lost 9, with 13 bases in between. The CDR3 is 12 amino acids. This CDR3 reads CASTGPGGPQHF. The CDR3 DNA sequence: TGTGCCAGTACCGGGCCCGGGGGGCCCCAGCATTTT.

The gene calls are TRBV18 and TRBJ2-1; D gene unclear. The length of the CDR3 is 12 residues. V was cut by 2 bases and J by 4 bases, with 3 bases left in between. Germline V gene sequence: CDR1 KGHSH, CDR2 LQKENI. CDR3 protein: CASSPSYNEQFF. The CDR3 bases are TGTGCCAGCTCACCATCTTACAATGAGCAGTTCTTC.